This entry lists 11 T cell receptor beta chains sequenced from one sample in a study of Tregs in tolerant kidney transplant recipients. TCRdb's copy holds only in-frame clones and misses some; the assay was immunoSEQ multiplex PCR. The sample holds roughly 10,000 clones. Recipients received nonmyeloablative bone marrow transplants from related graft donors, with transient mixed chimerism. The material was CD8+ T cells from blood (PBMCs), obtained 24 months after the transplant. The receptors stem from a human patient who received a combined kidney and bone marrow transplant. A subset of T cells may come from the graft donor.

Partial CDR3 DNA: TGTGCCAGCAGCGTAGGTCCCGGGACAGTGAGCACAGATACG. Translating it yields CASSVGPGTVSTDT. The whole CDR3 region reads CASSVGPGTVSTDTQYF. The chain has TRBV9 and TRBJ2-3; 7 bases map to TRBD1. Coverage ceases 3 residues before the CDR3 finishes, and the germline J gene fills in the end. The ends lost 0 bases at V and 0 bases at J; junction bases unmatched: 7. Germline V gene lookup returns CDR1 SGDLS and CDR2 YYNGEE. The length of the CDR3 is 17 residues.

As concerns this clone: The CDR3 is cut off 3 residues early in the read; its end comes from the germline J gene. The rearrangement links TRBV5-1 to TRBJ2-7; 11 bases match TRBD2. The CDR3 consists of 16 residues. Germline lookup yields CDR1 SGHRS and CDR2 YFSETQ. The V segment lost 2 bases and the J segment 2 bases; nucleotides outside the gene matches: 6. Incomplete CDR3 DNA: TGCGCCAGCAGCTTTCACCTAGCGGGAGGTCCCTACGAG. It is translated as CASSFHLAGGPYE. The entire CDR3 protein is CASSFHLAGGPYEQYF.

About this clone: From the germline J gene comes the end of the CDR3, since the read stops 3 residues before it. The chain combines TRBV7-9 with TRBJ2-1; weak D call: TRBD1 (6 bases). There are 15 residues in the CDR3. Germline CDR1 is SEHNR and CDR2 is FQNEAQ (reference sequence). Deletions cut 10 bases from V and 0 bases from J, with 16 bases between. The sequenced CDR3 bases are TGTGCCACCAAAACAGGGTTAAACTCCTACAATGAG. Encoded protein: CATKTGLNSYNE. The CDR3 in full is CATKTGLNSYNEQFF.

As regards this clone: Read coverage stops 3 residues before the CDR3 terminus; the germline J gene supplies the remainder. This chain links TRBV19 with TRBJ2-2; 10 nucleotides line up with TRBD2. J lost 7 bases, V lost 1 base, and 9 bases had no gene match. Germline CDR1 is LNHDA and CDR2 is SQIVND (reference sequence). The CDR3 loop spans 17 amino acids. CDR3 protein: CASSIAALAGVVGELFF. The CDR3 DNA, read in part, is TGTGCCAGTAGTATAGCGGCGCTAGCGGGAGTTGTCGGGGAG.

Measured by frequency, this clone is medium-sized (0.01 to 0.1%). The read ends 3 residues before the CDR3 terminus; that terminus is restored from the germline J gene. This chain connects TRBV20-1 to TRBJ1-1; D is ambiguous. CDR1 and CDR2 (germline): DFQATT, SNEGSKA (reference sequence). V lost 2 bases, J lost 6 bases, and 22 bases lay in between. The CDR3 has 16 residues. The CDR3 bases that were read are TGCAGTGCTAGAATAGAAGTTCTGGGCATCCCCTCTGAA. This sequence encodes CSARIEVLGIPSE. The CDR3 in its entirety is CSARIEVLGIPSEAFF.

As regards this clone: Sequencing ends 3 residues short of the CDR3 end; the germline J gene provides the rest. The chain recombines TRBV5-1 with TRBJ2-1; D is ambiguous. Trimming left V 0 bases short and J 8 bases short, with 15 bases between. The germline V gene has CDR1 SGHRS and CDR2 YFSETQ. CDR3 length equals 15 residues. The CDR3 DNA, read in part, is TGCGCCAGCAGCTTGGCCACGGTTCCCACTTATGAG. It yields the protein CASSLATVPTYE. The whole CDR3 protein reads CASSLATVPTYEQFF. Based on the CDR3 plus reference TRBV5-1 and TRBJ2-1, the full variable domain is KAGVTQTPRYLIKTRGQQVTLSCSPISGHRSVSWYQQTPGQGLQFLFEYFSETQRNKGNFPGRFSGRQFSNSRSEMNVSTLELGDSALYLCASSLATVPTYEQFFGPGTRLTVL.

About this clone itself: The CDR3 end lies 3 residues beyond the end of the read and is filled in from the germline J gene. The chain recombines TRBV19 with TRBJ2-7; D call uncertain. There are 15 residues in the CDR3. V gave up 1 base and J gave up 1 base, with 11 bases separating them. Looked up from germline, CDR1 is LNHDA and CDR2 is SQIVND (reference sequence). The CDR3 DNA, read in part, is TGTGCCAGTAGTATAGGGGCCCACGGATCCTACGAG. Its translation: CASSIGAHGSYE. The whole CDR3 is CASSIGAHGSYEQYF.

In regard to this clone: Read sequence stops 3 residues before the CDR3 end, and the germline J gene provides the missing end. J is TRBJ2-7 and V is TRBV20-1; TRBD2 matches at 11 bases. There are 13 residues in the CDR3. After removal of 3 bases from V and 2 bases from J, the junction contained 0 bases not matched to a gene. In germline, CDR1 is DFQATT, CDR2 SNEGSKA (reference sequence). The CDR3 DNA, read in part, is TGCAGTGCTAGGACTAGCGGGACCTACGAG. Protein sequence: CSARTSGTYE. The entire CDR3 is CSARTSGTYEQYF.

Comments on this clone: The sequence runs out 3 residues before the end of the CDR3; the remainder is reconstructed from the germline J gene. The rearrangement joins TRBV6-1 to TRBJ2-7; TRBD1 agrees at 7 bases. Losses at the gene ends were 0 bases for V and 1 base for J; bases not matched to a gene: 6. The germline gives CDR1 MNHNS, CDR2 SASEGT. This CDR3 spans 16 amino acids. This CDR3 reads CASSEAVGTVSYEQYF. Partial CDR3 DNA: TGTGCCAGCAGTGAAGCGGTGGGGACAGTATCCTACGAG.

Of note for this clone: Read sequence stops 3 residues before the CDR3 end, and the germline J gene provides the missing end. The chain joins TRBV19 to TRBJ1-2, with D possibly being TRBD1 (6 bases). Germline V lookup: CDR1 LNHDA, CDR2 SQIVND (reference sequence). Deletions cut 7 bases from V and 2 bases from J, with 17 bases between. The CDR3 extends over 15 amino acids. Incomplete CDR3 DNA: TGTGCCAGTATATCGGCCGGGGACACCAACTATGGC. It translates to CASISAGDTNYG. The whole CDR3 protein reads CASISAGDTNYGYTF. Drawing the rest from reference TRBV19 and TRBJ1-2, the complete variable domain is DGGITQSPKYLFRKEGQNVTLSCEQNLNHDAMYWYRQDPGQGLRLIYYSQIVNDFQKGDIAEGYSVSREKKESFPLTVTSAQKNPTAFYLCASISAGDTNYGYTFGSGTRLTVV.

A remark on this clone: The sequence runs out 3 residues before the end of the CDR3; the remainder is reconstructed from the germline J gene. V is TRBV2 and J is TRBJ2-7; TRBD1 matches 10 bases. The ends lost 6 bases at V and 6 bases at J; junction bases unmatched: 11. The CDR3 runs to 15 residues. Per germline, CDR1 SNHLY and CDR2 FYNNEI. CDR3 amino acids: CASSLGGQGTLEQYF. CDR3 DNA, as far as it was read: TGTGCCAGCAGCCTAGGGGGACAGGGGACACTCGAG.